This T cell receptor (beta chain) was recorded in a study of human T cells and chemical hapten exposure. This CDR3 spans 13 amino acids. Trimming took off 5 bases at V and 6 bases at J, with 13 bases between the two ends. This clonotype was seen only a few times. In TCRdb, the RACE reads were re-called with MiXCR into one record per CDR3 protein. The data show over 100,000 distinct CDR3 sequences, 11% seen once. The time point was: patch test 3, about 24 weeks after DPC sensitization. Treatment noted: therapeutic diphenylcyclopropenone sensitization with weekly scalp DPC. The source of this sequence is a woman in her fifties or sixties with alopecia areata. Some clones in this sample may be carry-over from other donors' samples. The chain carries TRBV12-3 or TRBV12-4 and TRBJ1-1; D not resolved. The sample here was whole blood, taken in connection with sensitization to the hapten diphenylcyclopropenone (DPC). The CDR3 bases are TGTGCCAGCAGTCCGAGATGGGGTTCTGAAGCTTTCTTT. Translated, it gives CASSPRWGSEAFF.